Shown below are 4 T cell receptor beta chains from a single sample sequenced in a study of blood T cells in healthy people across ages. Primers used in a second PCR of roughly 6 to 11 cycles were a sample-barcoded 5' primer and a J-beta primer mix. Using its own MiXCR run on the 5' RACE reads, TCRdb lists one record per CDR3 protein. Of around 1.1 million distinct CDR3 sequences listed, 35% to 40% are singletons. Sequenced: blood. These receptors were taken from a man aged 18 to 30 in good health.

This clonotype was detected only a few times. The rearrangement uses TRBV6-2 or TRBV6-3 and TRBJ2-2, with a tentative D call TRBD1 (6 bases). This CDR3 spans 14 amino acids. From germline, CDR1 is MNHEY and CDR2 SVGEGT. Trimming stripped 4 bases from V and 3 bases from J, with 9 bases between. The CDR3 DNA reads TGTGCCAGCAGTTTTAAGGGGGACACCGGGGAGCTGTTTTTT. Protein product: CASSFKGDTGELFF.

The chain carries TRBV4-1 and TRBJ1-1, with 7 bases identical to TRBD1. V was clipped by 1 base and J by 5 bases; unmatched bases: 4. This CDR3 is 14 amino acids long. Germline V gene sequence: CDR1 MGHRA, CDR2 YSYEKL. CDR3 residues: CASSQARQGTEAFF. The CDR3 DNA is TGCGCCAGCAGCCAAGCCCGACAGGGAACTGAAGCTTTCTTT.

The V gene is TRBV2, the J gene TRBJ1-2; D is undetermined. The germline CDR1 and CDR2 sequences are SNHLY and FYNNEI. Trimming removed 0 bases at V and 3 bases at J, with 8 bases between. This CDR3 is 14 amino acids long. CDR3 nucleotides: TGTGCCAGCAGTGAAGCGAGAACAGACTATGGCTACACCTTC. As protein: CASSEARTDYGYTF.

A few counts support this clonotype. The rearrangement uses TRBV10-3 and TRBJ2-1; D is uncertain. Germline V gene data show CDR1 as ENHRY and CDR2 as SYGVKD. The CDR3 is 12 amino acids. Trimming left V 5 bases short and J 5 bases short, with 7 bases between. The CDR3: CAISRPNNEQFF. CDR3 nucleotide sequence: TGTGCCATCAGTCGACCGAACAATGAGCAGTTCTTC.